The clone carrying this T cell receptor beta chain was picked up one time. The data were produced by immunoSEQ multiplex PCR, yet TCRdb's version contains in-frame clones alone and is incomplete. The sample holds approximately 100,000 clones, about 80% seen once. CDR1 LNHDA and CDR2 SQIVND come from the germline V gene (reference sequence). Trimming cost V 5 bases and J 0 bases; bases outside gene matches: 7. There are 15 residues in the CDR3. The data derive from a study of blood T cell repertoires in COVID-19. Study context: Sample material is recorded as cDNA or gDNA derived from T cells, B-cell-depleted T cells, or PBMCs.

The rearrangement uses TRBV19 and TRBJ2-7, with 7 bases aligning to TRBD1. The sequencing sample was made of peripheral blood. This clonotype was sampled from a man between 65 and 79 years old with acute or convalescent COVID-19. In DNA, the CDR3 is TGTGCCAGTAGTGCTCCCGGGACAGTCTCCTACGAGCAGTACTTC. Its translation is CASSAPGTVSYEQYF.